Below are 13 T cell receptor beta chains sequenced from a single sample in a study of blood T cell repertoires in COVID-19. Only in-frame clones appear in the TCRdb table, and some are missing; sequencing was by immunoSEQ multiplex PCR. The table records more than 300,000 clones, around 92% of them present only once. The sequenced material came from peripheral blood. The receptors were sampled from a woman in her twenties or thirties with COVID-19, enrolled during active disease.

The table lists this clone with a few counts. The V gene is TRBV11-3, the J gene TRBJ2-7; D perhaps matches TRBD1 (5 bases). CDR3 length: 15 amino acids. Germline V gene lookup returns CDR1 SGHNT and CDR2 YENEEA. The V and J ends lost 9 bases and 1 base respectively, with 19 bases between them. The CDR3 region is CASSTPQGRSYEQYF. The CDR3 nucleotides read TGTGCCAGTAGCACTCCCCAGGGCCGATCCTACGAGCAGTACTTC.

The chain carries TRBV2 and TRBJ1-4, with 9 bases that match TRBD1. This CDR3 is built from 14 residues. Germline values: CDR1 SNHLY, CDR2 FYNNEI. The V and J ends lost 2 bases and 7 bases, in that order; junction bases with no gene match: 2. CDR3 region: CASSETGGLEKLFF. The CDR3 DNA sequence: TGTGCCAGCAGTGAAACAGGGGGCCTTGAAAAACTGTTTTTT.

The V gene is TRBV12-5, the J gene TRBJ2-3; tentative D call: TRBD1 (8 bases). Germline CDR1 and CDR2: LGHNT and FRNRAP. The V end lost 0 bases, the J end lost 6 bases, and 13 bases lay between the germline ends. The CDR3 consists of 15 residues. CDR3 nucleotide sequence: TGTGCTAGTGGTTTGGTACAGGGGGGGGCCGATACGCAGTATTTT. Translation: CASGLVQGGADTQYF. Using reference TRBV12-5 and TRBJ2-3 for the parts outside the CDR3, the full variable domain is DARVTQTPRHKVTEMGQEVTMRCQPILGHNTVFWYRQTMMQGLELLAYFRNRAPLDDSGMPKDRFSAEMPDATLATLKIQPSEPRDSAVYFCASGLVQGGADTQYFGPGTRLTVL.

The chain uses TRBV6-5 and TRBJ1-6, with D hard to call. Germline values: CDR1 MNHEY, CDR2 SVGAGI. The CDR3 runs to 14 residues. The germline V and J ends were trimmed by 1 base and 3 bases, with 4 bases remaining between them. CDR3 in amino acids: CASSYFVYNSPLHF. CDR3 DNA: TGTGCCAGCAGTTACTTCGTCTATAATTCACCCCTCCACTTT.

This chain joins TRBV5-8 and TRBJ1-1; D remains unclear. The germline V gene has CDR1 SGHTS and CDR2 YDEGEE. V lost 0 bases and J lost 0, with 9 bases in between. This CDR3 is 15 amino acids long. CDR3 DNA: TGTGCCAGCAGCTTGGGCCGGCGGATGAACACTGAAGCTTTCTTT. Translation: CASSLGRRMNTEAFF.

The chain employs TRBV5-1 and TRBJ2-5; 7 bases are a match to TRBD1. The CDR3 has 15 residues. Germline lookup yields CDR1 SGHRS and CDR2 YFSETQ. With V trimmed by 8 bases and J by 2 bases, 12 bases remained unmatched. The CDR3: CASGQVIGVQETQYF. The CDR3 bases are TGCGCCAGTGGACAGGTTATTGGGGTACAAGAGACCCAGTACTTC.

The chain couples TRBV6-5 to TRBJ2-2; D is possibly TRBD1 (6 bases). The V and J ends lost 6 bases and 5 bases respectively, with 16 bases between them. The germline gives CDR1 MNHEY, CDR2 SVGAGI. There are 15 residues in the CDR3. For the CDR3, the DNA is TGTGCCAGCAGCCAGACAGGCTACCTAACCGGGGAGCTGTTTTTT. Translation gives CASSQTGYLTGELFF.

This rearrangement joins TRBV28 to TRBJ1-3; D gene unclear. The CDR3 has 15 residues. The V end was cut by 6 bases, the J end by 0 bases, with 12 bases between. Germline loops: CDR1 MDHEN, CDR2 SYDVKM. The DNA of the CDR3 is TGTGCCAGCAGAGGGCACGGGAGCTCTGGAAACACCATATATTTT. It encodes CASRGHGSSGNTIYF. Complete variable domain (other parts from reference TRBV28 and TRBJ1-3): DVKVTQSSRYLVKRTGEKVFLECVQDMDHENMFWYRQDPGLGLRLIYFSYDVKMKEKGDIPEGYSVSREKKERFSLILESASTNQTSMYLCASRGHGSSGNTIYFGEGSWLTVV.

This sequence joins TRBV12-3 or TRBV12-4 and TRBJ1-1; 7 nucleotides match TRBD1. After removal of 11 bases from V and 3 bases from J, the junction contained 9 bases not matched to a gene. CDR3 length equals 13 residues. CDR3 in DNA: TGTGCCTCGAGGGGGCGCGGGGACACTGAAGCTTTCTTT. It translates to CASRGRGDTEAFF.

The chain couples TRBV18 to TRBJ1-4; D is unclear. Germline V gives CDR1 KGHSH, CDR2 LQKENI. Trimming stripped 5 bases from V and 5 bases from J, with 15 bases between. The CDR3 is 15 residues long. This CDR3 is CASSARGSPNEKLFF. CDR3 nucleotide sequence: TGTGCCAGCTCAGCCCGCGGGTCTCCAAATGAAAAACTGTTTTTT.

CDR3 in amino acids: CATSRDLGTGHEKLFF. CDR3 nucleotides: TGTGCCACCAGCAGAGATCTTGGGACAGGGCACGAAAAACTGTTTTTT. This chain joins TRBV15 and TRBJ1-4; 9 bases are a match to TRBD1. Germline-derived CDR1 and CDR2 are LNHNV and YYDKDF (reference sequence). There are 16 residues in the CDR3. Trimming removed 0 bases from V and 8 bases from J; junction bases left unmatched: 7.

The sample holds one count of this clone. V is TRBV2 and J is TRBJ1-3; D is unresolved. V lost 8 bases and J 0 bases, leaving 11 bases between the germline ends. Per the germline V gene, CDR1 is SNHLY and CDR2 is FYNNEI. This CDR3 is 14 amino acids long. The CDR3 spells CASGQENSGNTIYF. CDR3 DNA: TGTGCCAGCGGTCAGGAAAACTCTGGAAACACCATATATTTT.

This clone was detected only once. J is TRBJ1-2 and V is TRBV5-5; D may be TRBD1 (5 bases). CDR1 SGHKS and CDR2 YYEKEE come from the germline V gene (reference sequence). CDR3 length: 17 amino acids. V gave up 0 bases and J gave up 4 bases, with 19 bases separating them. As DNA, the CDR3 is TGTGCCAGCAGCTTGGGAGGTTCGAGGCAGGGAGGCTATGGCTACACCTTC. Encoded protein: CASSLGGSRQGGYGYTF.